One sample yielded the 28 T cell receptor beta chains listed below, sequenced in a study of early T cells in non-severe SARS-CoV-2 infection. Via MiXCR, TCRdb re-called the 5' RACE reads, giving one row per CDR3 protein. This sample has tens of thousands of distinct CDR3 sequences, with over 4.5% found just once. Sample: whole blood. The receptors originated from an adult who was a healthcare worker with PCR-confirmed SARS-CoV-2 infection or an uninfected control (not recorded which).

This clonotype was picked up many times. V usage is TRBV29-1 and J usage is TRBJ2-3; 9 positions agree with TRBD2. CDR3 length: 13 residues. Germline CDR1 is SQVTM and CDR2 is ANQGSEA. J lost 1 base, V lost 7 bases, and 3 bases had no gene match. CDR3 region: CSAIAGGTDTQYF. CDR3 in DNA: TGCAGCGCTATAGCGGGAGGCACAGATACGCAGTATTTT.

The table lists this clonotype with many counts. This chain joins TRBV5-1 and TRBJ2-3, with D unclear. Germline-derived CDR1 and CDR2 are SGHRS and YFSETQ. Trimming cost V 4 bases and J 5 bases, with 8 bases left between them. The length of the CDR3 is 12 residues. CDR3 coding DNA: TGCGCCAGCAGCAGGGTTGGAGATACGCAGTATTTT. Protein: CASSRVGDTQYF.

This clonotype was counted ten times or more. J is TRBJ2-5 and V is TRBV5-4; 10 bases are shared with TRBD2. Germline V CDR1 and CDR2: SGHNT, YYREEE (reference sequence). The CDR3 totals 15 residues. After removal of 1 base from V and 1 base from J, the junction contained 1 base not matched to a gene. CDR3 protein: CASSLSSGGQETQYF. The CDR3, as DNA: TGTGCCAGCAGCTTGTCTAGCGGGGGCCAAGAGACCCAGTACTTC.

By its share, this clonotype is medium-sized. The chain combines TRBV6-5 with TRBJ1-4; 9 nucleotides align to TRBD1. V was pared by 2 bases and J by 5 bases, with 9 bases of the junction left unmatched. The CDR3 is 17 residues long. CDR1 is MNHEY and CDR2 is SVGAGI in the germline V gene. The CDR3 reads CASSYEGQGTENEKLFF. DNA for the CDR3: TGTGCCAGCAGTTACGAGGGACAGGGAACGGAAAATGAAAAACTGTTTTTT.

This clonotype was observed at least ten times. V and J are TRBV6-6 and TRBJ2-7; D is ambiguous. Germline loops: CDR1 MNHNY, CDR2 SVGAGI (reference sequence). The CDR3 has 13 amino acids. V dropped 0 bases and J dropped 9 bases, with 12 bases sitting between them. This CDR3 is CASSYSGELGQYF. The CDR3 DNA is TGTGCCAGCAGTTACTCGGGCGAATTAGGGCAGTACTTC.

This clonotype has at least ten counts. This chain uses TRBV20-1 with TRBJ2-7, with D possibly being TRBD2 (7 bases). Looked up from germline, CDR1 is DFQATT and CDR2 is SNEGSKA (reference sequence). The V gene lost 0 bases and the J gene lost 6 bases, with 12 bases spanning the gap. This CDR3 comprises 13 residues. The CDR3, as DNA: TGCAGTGCTAGAGATCTCGGGGGGCGCGAGCAGTACTTC. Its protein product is CSARDLGGREQYF.

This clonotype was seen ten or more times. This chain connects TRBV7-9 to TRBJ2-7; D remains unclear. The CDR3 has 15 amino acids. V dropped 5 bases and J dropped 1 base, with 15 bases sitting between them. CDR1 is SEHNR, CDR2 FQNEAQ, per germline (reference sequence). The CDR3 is CASSPYATASYEQYF. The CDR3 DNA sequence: TGTGCCAGCAGCCCATACGCTACAGCTTCCTACGAGCAGTACTTC.

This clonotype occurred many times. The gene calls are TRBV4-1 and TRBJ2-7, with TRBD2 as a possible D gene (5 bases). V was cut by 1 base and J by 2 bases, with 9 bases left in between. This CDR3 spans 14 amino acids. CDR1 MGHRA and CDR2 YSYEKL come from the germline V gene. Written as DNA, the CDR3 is TGCGCCAGCAGCCAAGCGGAGGAGACCTACGAGCAGTACTTC. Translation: CASSQAEETYEQYF.

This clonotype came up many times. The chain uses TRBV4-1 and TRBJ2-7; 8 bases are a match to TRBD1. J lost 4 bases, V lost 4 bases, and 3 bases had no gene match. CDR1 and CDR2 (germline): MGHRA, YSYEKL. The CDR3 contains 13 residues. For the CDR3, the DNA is TGCGCCAGCAGCCCAGGGGGCTGGTACGAGCAGTACTTC. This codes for CASSPGGWYEQYF.

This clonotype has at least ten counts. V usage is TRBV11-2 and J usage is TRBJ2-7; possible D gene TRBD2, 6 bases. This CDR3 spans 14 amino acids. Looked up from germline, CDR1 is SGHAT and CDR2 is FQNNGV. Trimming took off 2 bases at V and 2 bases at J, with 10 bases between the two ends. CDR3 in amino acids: CASSLPGAAYEQYF. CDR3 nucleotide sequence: TGTGCCAGCAGCTTACCGGGAGCTGCCTACGAGCAGTACTTC.

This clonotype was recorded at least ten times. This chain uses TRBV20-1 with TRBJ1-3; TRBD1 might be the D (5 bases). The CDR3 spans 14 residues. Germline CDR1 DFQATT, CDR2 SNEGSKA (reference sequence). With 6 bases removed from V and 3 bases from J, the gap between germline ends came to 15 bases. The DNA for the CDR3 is TGCAGTGCCAGGGACTCCGTCGGTGGAAACACCATATATTTT. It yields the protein CSARDSVGGNTIYF.

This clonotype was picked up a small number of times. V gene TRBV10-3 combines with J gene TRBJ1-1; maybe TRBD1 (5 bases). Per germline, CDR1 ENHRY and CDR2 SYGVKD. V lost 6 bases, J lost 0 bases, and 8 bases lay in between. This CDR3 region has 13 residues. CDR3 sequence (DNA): TGTGCCATCAGAAAGGGGTTGAACACTGAAGCTTTCTTT. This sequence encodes CAIRKGLNTEAFF.

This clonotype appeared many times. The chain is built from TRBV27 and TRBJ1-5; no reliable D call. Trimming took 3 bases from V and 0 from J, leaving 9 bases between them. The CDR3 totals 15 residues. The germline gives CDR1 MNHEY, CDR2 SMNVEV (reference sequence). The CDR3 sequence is CASSFLVDSNQPQHF. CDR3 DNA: TGTGCCAGCAGTTTTCTTGTTGATAGCAATCAGCCCCAGCATTTT.

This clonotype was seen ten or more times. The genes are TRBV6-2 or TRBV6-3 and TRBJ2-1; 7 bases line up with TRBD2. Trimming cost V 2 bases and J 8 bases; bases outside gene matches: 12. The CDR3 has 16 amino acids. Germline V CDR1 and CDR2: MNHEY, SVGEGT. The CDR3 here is CASSYDLAGGKDEQFF. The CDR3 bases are TGTGCCAGCAGTTACGACTTAGCGGGTGGTAAGGATGAGCAGTTCTTC.

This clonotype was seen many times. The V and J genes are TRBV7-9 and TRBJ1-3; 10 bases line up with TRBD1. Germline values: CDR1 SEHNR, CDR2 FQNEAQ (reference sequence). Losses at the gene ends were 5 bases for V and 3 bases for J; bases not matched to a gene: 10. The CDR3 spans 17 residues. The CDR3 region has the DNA TGTGCCAGCAGCGTAAACCGGGACAGGGGATATGGAAACACCATATATTTT. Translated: CASSVNRDRGYGNTIYF.

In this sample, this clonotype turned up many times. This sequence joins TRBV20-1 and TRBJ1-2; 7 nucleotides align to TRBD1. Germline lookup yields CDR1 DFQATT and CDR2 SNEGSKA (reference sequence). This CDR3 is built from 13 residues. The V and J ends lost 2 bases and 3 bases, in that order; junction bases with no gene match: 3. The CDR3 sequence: CSARHDRDYGYTF. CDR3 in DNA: TGCAGTGCTAGACATGACAGGGACTATGGCTACACCTTC.

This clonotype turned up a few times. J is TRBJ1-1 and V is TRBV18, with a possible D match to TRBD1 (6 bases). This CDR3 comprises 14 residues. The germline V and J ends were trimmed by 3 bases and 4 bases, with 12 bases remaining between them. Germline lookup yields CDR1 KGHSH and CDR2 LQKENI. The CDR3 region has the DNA TGTGCCAGCTCACCGGCGGGGGGCGGCACTGAAGCTTTCTTT. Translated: CASSPAGGGTEAFF.

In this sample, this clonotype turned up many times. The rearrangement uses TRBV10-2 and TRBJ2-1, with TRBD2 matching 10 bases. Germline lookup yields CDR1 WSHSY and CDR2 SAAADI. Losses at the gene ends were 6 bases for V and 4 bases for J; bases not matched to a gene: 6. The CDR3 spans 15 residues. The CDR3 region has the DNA TGCGCCAGCAGAACGTTAGCGGGGGGTTACAATGAGCAGTTCTTC. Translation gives CASRTLAGGYNEQFF.

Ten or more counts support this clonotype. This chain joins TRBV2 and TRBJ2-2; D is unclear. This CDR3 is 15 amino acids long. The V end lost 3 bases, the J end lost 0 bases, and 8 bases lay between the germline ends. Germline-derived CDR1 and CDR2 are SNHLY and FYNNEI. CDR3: CASSDVRPNTGELFF. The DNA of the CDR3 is TGTGCCAGCAGTGACGTCAGGCCGAACACCGGGGAGCTGTTTTTT.

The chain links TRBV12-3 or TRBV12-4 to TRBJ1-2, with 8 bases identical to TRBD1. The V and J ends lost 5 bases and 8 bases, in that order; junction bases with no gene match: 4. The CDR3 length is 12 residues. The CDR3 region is CASSIGQGGYTF. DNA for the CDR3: TGTGCCAGCAGTATTGGACAGGGAGGCTACACCTTC.

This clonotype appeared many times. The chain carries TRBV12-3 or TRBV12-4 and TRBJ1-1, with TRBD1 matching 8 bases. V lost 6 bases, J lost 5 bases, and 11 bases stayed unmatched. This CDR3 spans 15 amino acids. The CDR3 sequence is CASRTGGQAGTEAFF. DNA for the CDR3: TGTGCCAGCAGGACTGGGGGACAGGCTGGGACTGAAGCTTTCTTT.

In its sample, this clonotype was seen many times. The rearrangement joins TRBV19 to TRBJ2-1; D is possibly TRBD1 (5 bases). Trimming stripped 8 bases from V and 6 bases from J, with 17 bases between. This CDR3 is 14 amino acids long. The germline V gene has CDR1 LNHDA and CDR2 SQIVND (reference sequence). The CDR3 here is CASQGAGRGNEQFF. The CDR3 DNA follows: TGTGCCAGTCAAGGGGCAGGTCGTGGCAATGAGCAGTTCTTC.

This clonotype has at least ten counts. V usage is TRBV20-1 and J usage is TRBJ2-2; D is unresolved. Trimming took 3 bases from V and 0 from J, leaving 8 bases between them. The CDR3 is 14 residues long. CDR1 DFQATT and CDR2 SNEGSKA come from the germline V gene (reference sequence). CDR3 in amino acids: CSASHATNTGELFF. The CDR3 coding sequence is TGCAGTGCTAGTCACGCCACGAACACCGGGGAGCTGTTTTTT.

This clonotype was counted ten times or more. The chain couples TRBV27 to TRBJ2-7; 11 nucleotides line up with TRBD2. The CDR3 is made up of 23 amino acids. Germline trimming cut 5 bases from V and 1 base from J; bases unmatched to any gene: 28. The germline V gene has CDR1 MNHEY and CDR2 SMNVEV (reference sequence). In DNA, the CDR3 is TGTGCCAGCAGTAAAAGGGGTCAGGGGTCGACTAGCGGGACCTGGGTAGAATCCTACGAGCAGTACTTC. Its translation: CASSKRGQGSTSGTWVESYEQYF.

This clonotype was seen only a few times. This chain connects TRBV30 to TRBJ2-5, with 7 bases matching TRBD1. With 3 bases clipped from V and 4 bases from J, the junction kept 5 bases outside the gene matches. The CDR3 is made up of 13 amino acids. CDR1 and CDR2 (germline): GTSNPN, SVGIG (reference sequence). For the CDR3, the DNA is TGTGCCTGGAGAGGACAGGAAAGAGAGACCCAGTACTTC. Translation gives CAWRGQERETQYF.

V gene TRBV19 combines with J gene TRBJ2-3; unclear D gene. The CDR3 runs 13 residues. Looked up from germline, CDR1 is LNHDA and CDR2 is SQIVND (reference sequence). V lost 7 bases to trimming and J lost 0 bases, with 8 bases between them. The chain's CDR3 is CASMAASTDTQYF. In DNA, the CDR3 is TGTGCCAGTATGGCCGCTAGCACAGATACGCAGTATTTT. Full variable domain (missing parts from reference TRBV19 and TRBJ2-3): DGGITQSPKYLFRKEGQNVTLSCEQNLNHDAMYWYRQDPGQGLRLIYYSQIVNDFQKGDIAEGYSVSREKKESFPLTVTSAQKNPTAFYLCASMAASTDTQYFGPGTRLTVL.

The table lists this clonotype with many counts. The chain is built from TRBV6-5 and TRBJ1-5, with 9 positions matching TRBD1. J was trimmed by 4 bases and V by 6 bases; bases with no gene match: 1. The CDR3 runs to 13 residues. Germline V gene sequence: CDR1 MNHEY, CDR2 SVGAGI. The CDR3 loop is CASRGQGNQPQHF. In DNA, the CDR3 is TGTGCCAGCAGAGGACAGGGGAATCAGCCCCAGCATTTT.

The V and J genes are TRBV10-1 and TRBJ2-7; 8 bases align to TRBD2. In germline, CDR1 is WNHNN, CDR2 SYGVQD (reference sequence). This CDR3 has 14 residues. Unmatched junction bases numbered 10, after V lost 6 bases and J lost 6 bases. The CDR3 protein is CASRPTLLAGEQYF. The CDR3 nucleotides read TGCGCCAGCAGGCCCACCCTCCTAGCGGGCGAGCAGTACTTC.